This TCR beta chain was recovered during a study of blood T cell repertoires in COVID-19. Germline loops: CDR1 LGHDT, CDR2 YNNKEL (reference sequence). V was pared by 0 bases and J by 0 bases, with 8 bases between. The CDR3 extends over 15 amino acids. The data were produced by immunoSEQ multiplex PCR, yet TCRdb's version contains in-frame clones alone and is incomplete. The sample shows approximately 210,000 clones, approximately 82% of them seen only once. The chain links TRBV3-1 (or the pseudogene TRBV3-2) to TRBJ2-5; D is uncertain. This sequence was found in a woman in her forties or fifties with acute or convalescent COVID-19. The source material was peripheral blood. The CDR3 region is CASSQDGLYQETQYF. The CDR3, as DNA: TGTGCCAGCAGCCAAGATGGGCTGTACCAAGAGACCCAGTACTTC.